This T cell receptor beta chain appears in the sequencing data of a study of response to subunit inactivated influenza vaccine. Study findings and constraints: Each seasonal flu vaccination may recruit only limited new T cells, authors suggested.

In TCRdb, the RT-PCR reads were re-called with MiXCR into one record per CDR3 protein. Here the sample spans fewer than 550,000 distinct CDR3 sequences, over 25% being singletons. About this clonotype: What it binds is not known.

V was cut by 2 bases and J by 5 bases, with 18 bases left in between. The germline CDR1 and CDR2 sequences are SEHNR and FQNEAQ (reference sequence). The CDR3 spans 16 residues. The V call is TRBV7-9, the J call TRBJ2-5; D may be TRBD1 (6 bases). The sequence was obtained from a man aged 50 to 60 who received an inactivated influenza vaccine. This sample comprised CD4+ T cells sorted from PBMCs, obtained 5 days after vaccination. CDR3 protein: CASSLLKQGYGETQYF. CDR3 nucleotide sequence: TGTGCCAGCAGCTTACTCAAACAGGGTTACGGGGAGACCCAGTACTTC.